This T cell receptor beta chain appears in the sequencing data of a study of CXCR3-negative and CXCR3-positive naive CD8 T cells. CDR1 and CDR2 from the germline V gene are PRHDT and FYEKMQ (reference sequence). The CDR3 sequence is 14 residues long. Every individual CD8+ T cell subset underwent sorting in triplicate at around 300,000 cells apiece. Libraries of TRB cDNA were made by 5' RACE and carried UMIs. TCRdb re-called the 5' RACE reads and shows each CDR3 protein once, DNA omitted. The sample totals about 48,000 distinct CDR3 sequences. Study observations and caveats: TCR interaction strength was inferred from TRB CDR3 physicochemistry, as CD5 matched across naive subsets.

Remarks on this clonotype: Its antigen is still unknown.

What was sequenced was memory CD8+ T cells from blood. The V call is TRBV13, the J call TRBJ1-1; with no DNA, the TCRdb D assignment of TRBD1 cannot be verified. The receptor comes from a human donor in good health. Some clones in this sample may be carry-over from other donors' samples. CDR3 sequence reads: CASSLSQGYAEAFF.